This T cell receptor beta chain came from a study of T cells in Graves' hyperthyroidism and ophthalmopathy. Fresh peripheral blood, 7.5 to 10 ml of it, supplied the PBMCs. This CDR3 is 18 amino acids long. Germline CDR1 is LGHDT and CDR2 is YNNKEL (reference sequence). The trim removed 0 bases at V and 9 bases at J, leaving 17 bases unmatched. Regions amplified from RNA transcripts were the TCR beta CDR3 regions. When the TCR CDR3 underwent first-round RT-PCR, the HTBI primer set was used. TCRdb re-called the multiplex PCR reads through MiXCR, storing one row per CDR3 protein. The sample consists of 600,000 or so distinct CDR3 sequences, 15% to 20% of them appearing once.

The sequence was obtained from a woman aged 25 to 39 with Graves' hyperthyroidism. This chain uses TRBV3-1 with TRBJ2-1, with TRBD2 matching 7 bases. The specimen sequenced was blood. The CDR3 bases are TGTGCCAGCAGCCAAGATACCGCGGGAGCCCTAGGTTCCGGTGAGCAGTTCTTC. As protein: CASSQDTAGALGSGEQFF.